Detailed here is one T cell receptor beta chain. Its antigen is currently unknown. The data stem from a study of T cell responses to AZD1222 COVID-19 vaccine. Notes on the study in general: Within unmutated variant regions lay the reported targets of nearly half of spike-specific TCRs. Rises in breadth and depth of Spike-specific TCRs came after two AZD1222 doses. Dominant at 160-218 and 743-854, vaccine-associated CD4 TCRs also spanned spike.

TCRdb's copy holds only in-frame clones and misses some; the assay was immunoSEQ multiplex PCR. The sample shows 150,000 or so clones, about nine tenths of them seen only once. CDR3 length: 17 amino acids. V lost 0 bases and J lost 0, with 16 bases in between. Germline loops: CDR1 SGHRS, CDR2 YFSETQ. The sequence was obtained from an adult in good health. The input for sequencing was peripheral blood, taken on day 0 of MenACWY control vaccination. The chain uses TRBV5-1 and TRBJ2-7; D call uncertain. Here the CDR3 DNA reads TGCGCCAGCAGCTTGGGGGCCGGCGGAATAAGCTCCTACGAGCAGTACTTC. Residues: CASSLGAGGISSYEQYF. Based on the CDR3 plus reference TRBV5-1 and TRBJ2-7, the full variable domain is KAGVTQTPRYLIKTRGQQVTLSCSPISGHRSVSWYQQTPGQGLQFLFEYFSETQRNKGNFPGRFSGRQFSNSRSEMNVSTLELGDSALYLCASSLGAGGISSYEQYFGPGTRLTVT.